These 19 T cell receptor beta chains were all obtained from the same sample, sequenced in a study of identical twins. TCRdb reprocessed the 5' RACE reads via MiXCR and lists one record per CDR3 protein. The sample includes approximately 600,000 distinct CDR3 sequences, 9.6% of them seen just once. Another study also made use of these data, one on yellow fever vaccine responses in identical twins.

The sequenced sample consisted of PBMCs. All receptors come from a woman under 30 in good health.

The chain uses TRBV15 and TRBJ2-7; D gene ambiguous. Trimming stripped 1 base from V and 6 bases from J, with 10 bases between. Germline CDR1 reads LNHNV; CDR2 reads YYDKDF (reference sequence). The CDR3 runs 13 residues. The CDR3 DNA reads TGTGCCACCAGCAGAGCCCCCCGGCTCGAGCAGTACTTC. It encodes CATSRAPRLEQYF. The whole variable domain, filled in from reference TRBV15 and TRBJ2-7, reads DAMVIQNPRYQVTQFGKPVTLSCSQTLNHNVMYWYQQKSSQAPKLLFHYYDKDFNNEADTPDNFQSRRPNTSFCFLDIRSPGLGDTAMYLCATSRAPRLEQYFGPGTRLTVT.

The chain has TRBV27 and TRBJ2-7; either TRBD1 or TRBD2 may fit D (5 bases each). From germline, CDR1 is MNHEY and CDR2 SMNVEV (reference sequence). Between the trimmed V and J ends, which lost 3 bases and 1 base, there was a span of 13 bases. The CDR3 has 15 residues. CDR3 sequence: CASSFRGALSYEQYF. The CDR3, as DNA: TGTGCCAGCAGTTTTAGAGGGGCGCTATCCTACGAGCAGTACTTC.

This clonotype was found a few times. The V gene is TRBV5-1, the J gene TRBJ2-5, with D uncertain. Germline CDR1 and CDR2: SGHRS and YFSETQ. The germline V and J ends were trimmed by 0 bases and 7 bases, with 13 bases remaining between them. CDR3 length: 14 residues. The CDR3 nucleotides are TGCGCCAGCAGCTTGGTTTCTGGGAAGGGGACCCAGTACTTC. Encoded protein: CASSLVSGKGTQYF.

In its sample, this clonotype was seen a few times. The genes are TRBV7-9 and TRBJ2-3, with D perhaps matching TRBD2 (6 bases). V was cut by 2 bases and J by 6 bases, with 15 bases left in between. This CDR3 comprises 15 residues. Germline CDR1 is SEHNR and CDR2 is FQNEAQ (reference sequence). The CDR3 DNA reads TGTGCCAGCAGCTTACTGGGACGGAGGGACGATACGCAGTATTTT. Its translation: CASSLLGRRDDTQYF. The full variable domain, its missing parts supplied by reference TRBV7-9 and TRBJ2-3, is DTGVSQNPRHKITKRGQNVTFRCDPISEHNRLYWYRQTLGQGPEFLTYFQNEAQLEKSRLLSDRFSAERPKGSFSTLEIQRTEQGDSAMYLCASSLLGRRDDTQYFGPGTRLTVL.

This clonotype was picked up a small number of times. The chain joins TRBV5-1 to TRBJ2-2, with 9 bases lining up with TRBD2. Trimming at V came to 2 bases and at J to 5 bases, leaving 4 bases not matched to a gene. The CDR3 consists of 15 residues. CDR1 SGHRS and CDR2 YFSETQ come from the germline V gene. The CDR3 DNA follows: TGCGCCAGCAGCTTAAGGACTAGCGATACCGGGGAGCTGTTTTTT. Translating gives CASSLRTSDTGELFF.

This sequence joins TRBV20-1 and TRBJ2-5; D not certain. The CDR3 contains 13 residues. From germline, CDR1 is DFQATT and CDR2 SNEGSKA (reference sequence). V lost 1 base and J 5 bases, leaving 11 bases between the germline ends. The CDR3 coding sequence is TGCAGTGCTAGAGCTCAAGACGGCGAGACCCAGTACTTC. Its protein product is CSARAQDGETQYF.

This clonotype was seen repeatedly, ten times or more. The chain is built from TRBV18 and TRBJ2-3; no firm D call. The germline V gene has CDR1 KGHSH and CDR2 LQKENI. This CDR3 has 11 amino acids. The V end lost 3 bases, the J end lost 5 bases, and 3 bases lay between the germline ends. The CDR3 DNA reads as TGTGCCAGCTCACCCGTAGATACGCAGTATTTT. This sequence encodes CASSPVDTQYF.

The DNA for the CDR3 is TGTGCCAGCAGTTTAGCGGGACCAAAAAGATTGGGGTACGAGCAGTACTTC. Its protein product is CASSLAGPKRLGYEQYF. The chain has TRBV12-3 or TRBV12-4 and TRBJ2-7; D tentatively reads TRBD1 or TRBD2 (5 bases each). Trimming stripped 0 bases from V and 4 bases from J, with 19 bases between. CDR3 length: 17 amino acids.

This clonotype was counted many times. V usage is TRBV6-1 and J usage is TRBJ2-3; D unclear. The CDR3 sequence is 14 residues long. The germline V gene encodes CDR1 MNHNS and CDR2 SASEGT. The CDR3 reads CASARIASTDTQYF. In DNA, the CDR3 is TGTGCAAGTGCTAGAATCGCTAGCACAGATACGCAGTATTTT.

The chain couples TRBV20-1 to TRBJ2-3; D is perhaps TRBD2 (5 bases). Germline assignment: CDR1 DFQATT and CDR2 SNEGSKA (reference sequence). V was trimmed by 5 bases and J by 4 bases, leaving 10 bases between them. This CDR3 spans 12 amino acids. CDR3 amino acids: CSAWTGPDTQYF. CDR3 coding DNA: TGCAGTGCTTGGACTGGACCAGATACGCAGTATTTT.

The chain recombines TRBV29-1 with TRBJ2-1, with D maybe TRBD1 (5 bases). Trimming pared 0 bases from V and 3 bases from J, leaving 15 bases between. The CDR3 extends over 16 amino acids. Germline V gives CDR1 SQVTM, CDR2 ANQGSEA. The CDR3: CSVEDRAALGYNEQFF. For the CDR3, the DNA is TGCAGCGTTGAAGACAGGGCAGCCCTTGGCTACAATGAGCAGTTCTTC.

There are many counts of this clonotype. The V gene is TRBV4-3, the J gene TRBJ2-4, with 9 bases identical to TRBD1. V gave up 1 base and J gave up 7 bases; unmatched junction bases: 11. The CDR3 extends over 17 amino acids. The germline gives CDR1 LGHNA, CDR2 YSLEER. The CDR3: CASSQVGWDRAQNIQYF. CDR3 coding DNA: TGCGCCAGCAGCCAAGTGGGCTGGGACAGGGCACAGAACATTCAGTACTTC.

For this clonotype: Mismatch with germline at one junction end may stem from a read error. V is TRBV2 and J is TRBJ1-1; D gene uncertain. The CDR3 is 14 amino acids. The V gene's germline CDR1 is SNHLY and CDR2 FYNNEI. CDR3 bases: TGTGCCAGCATTGAGGACTTAGCGAACACTGAAGCTTTTTTT. This translates into CASIEDLANTEAFF. Full variable domain (outside the CDR3, taken from reference TRBV2 and TRBJ1-1): EPEVTQTPSHQVTQMGQEVILRCVPISNHLYFYWYRQILGQKVEFLVSFYNNEISEKSEIFDDQFSVERPDGSNFTLKIRSTKLEDSAMYFCASIEDLANTEAFFGQGTRLTVV.

CDR3 sequence: CASSFKLASANEQFF. The CDR3 DNA is TGTGCCAGCAGCTTCAAACTAGCGTCGGCCAATGAGCAGTTCTTC. V gene TRBV5-5 combines with J gene TRBJ2-1; 7 bases are shared with TRBD2. CDR1 is SGHKS, CDR2 YYEKEE, per germline (reference sequence). This CDR3 has 15 amino acids. Germline trimming cut 2 bases from V and 6 bases from J; bases unmatched to any gene: 8.

This clonotype was detected many times. The rearrangement joins TRBV20-1 to TRBJ2-7; tentatively, D is TRBD1 (5 bases). This CDR3 spans 13 amino acids. Per the germline V gene, CDR1 is DFQATT and CDR2 is SNEGSKA (reference sequence). V was clipped by 5 bases and J by 0 bases, with 11 bases between them. CDR3 residues: CSAPLQGSYEQYF. CDR3 in DNA: TGCAGTGCTCCCCTGCAGGGCTCCTACGAGCAGTACTTC.

This clonotype occurred a few times. V usage is TRBV11-2 and J usage is TRBJ2-7, with 8 bases fitting TRBD1. Germline-derived CDR1 and CDR2 are SGHAT and FQNNGV. V was pared by 5 bases and J by 9 bases, with 24 bases of the junction left unmatched. This CDR3 contains 18 residues. CDR3: CASSRPTGAHDTASVQYF. DNA for the CDR3: TGTGCCAGCAGCAGACCGACAGGGGCCCACGACACGGCCTCCGTGCAGTACTTC.

In this sample, this clonotype turned up a few times. In nucleotides, the CDR3 is TGCGCCAGCACTCAGGAGGGGGGTCCGAACACCGGGGAGCTGTTTTTT. Translation: CASTQEGGPNTGELFF. The rearrangement joins TRBV10-1 to TRBJ2-2, with D possibly called TRBD1 or TRBD2 (6 bases each). Per germline, CDR1 WNHNN and CDR2 SYGVQD (reference sequence). The CDR3 loop spans 16 amino acids. V was cut by 7 bases and J by 0 bases, with 15 bases left in between.

The V call is TRBV11-1, the J call TRBJ2-1; 16 nucleotides line up with TRBD2. The CDR3 has 18 amino acids. The J segment lost 5 bases and the V segment lost 4 bases, leaving 8 bases of the junction unmatched. Looked up from germline, CDR1 is SGHAT and CDR2 is FQDESV (reference sequence). The CDR3 DNA reads TGTGCCAGCAGCTATTTTCCCGGGACTAGCGGGGGGGACAATGAGCAGTTCTTC. Translated: CASSYFPGTSGGDNEQFF.

The CDR3 DNA follows: TGCGCCAGCAGCTTGGCCAAGGACTCAAAAGCCAAAAACATTCAGTACTTC. As protein: CASSLAKDSKAKNIQYF. The chain has TRBV5-1 and TRBJ2-4; tentative D call: TRBD2 (5 bases). The CDR3 is 17 residues long. V gave up 0 bases and J gave up 0 bases, with 13 bases separating them. CDR1 and CDR2 from the germline V gene are SGHRS and YFSETQ.